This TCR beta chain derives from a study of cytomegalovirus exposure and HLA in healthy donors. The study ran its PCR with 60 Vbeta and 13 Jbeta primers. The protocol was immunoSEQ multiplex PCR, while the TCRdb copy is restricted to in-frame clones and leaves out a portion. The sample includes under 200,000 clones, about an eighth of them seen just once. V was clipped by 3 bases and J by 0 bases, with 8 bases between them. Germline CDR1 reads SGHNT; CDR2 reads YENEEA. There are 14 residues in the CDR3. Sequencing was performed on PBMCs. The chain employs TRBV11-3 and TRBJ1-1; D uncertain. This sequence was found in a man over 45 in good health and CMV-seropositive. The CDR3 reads CASSLHNLNTEAFF. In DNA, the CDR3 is TGTGCCAGCAGCTTGCACAATCTGAACACTGAAGCTTTCTTT.